This record covers a single TCR beta chain. The source of the sample is a study of cytomegalovirus exposure and HLA in healthy donors. Study summary: An analysis done earlier identified 120 million or so unique TCR beta sequences from approximately 170 million T cells. Genotyping showed 81% of 398 donors falling in the Caucasian-associated ancestry cluster.

PCR employed 60 Vbeta and 13 Jbeta primers. Clones were sequenced by immunoSEQ multiplex PCR, and TCRdb holds only the in-frame ones, with some missing. The sample comprises some 170,000 clones, approximately 70% of which are singletons, and roughly 2.5% rests with the top ten. The CDR3 runs 15 residues. Germline loops: CDR1 MNHEY, CDR2 SVGAGI. The chain joins TRBV6-5 to TRBJ2-5; D may be TRBD2 (6 bases). The J call could be wrong; TRBJ2-7 is a better fit for the DNA end. The sequencing sample was made of PBMCs. The TCR originated in a human donor in good health. The DNA of the CDR3 is TGTGCCAGCAGTTACTCCGACGGGAGCTCCTACGAGCAGTACTTC. Translated, it gives CASSYSDGSSYEQYF.